The sequence of this TCR beta chain was determined in a study of T cells after yellow fever vaccination. Overall study: SMART-Seq v4 Ultra Low Input prepared libraries from low-cell fractions.

5'RACE template switching produced TCR cDNA carrying a universal primer site and UMIs. TCRdb called the 5' RACE reads again in MiXCR, with one record for every CDR3 protein. In the table there are 280,000 or so distinct CDR3 sequences, 7.5% to 9.5% of which are singletons. The CDR3 is 14 residues long. The V end lost 2 bases, the J end lost 6 bases, and 13 bases lay between the germline ends. As to this clonotype: No antigen is known for it.

Whole-study results and caveats: Weaker, the secondary response had a peak occurring faster, on day 5 versus 15. Among all clonotypes, a small share was observed in both CD4 and CD8 compartments.

This chain connects TRBV12-3 or TRBV12-4 to TRBJ1-1; D perhaps matches TRBD1 (5 bases). This TCR was sampled from a man aged 18 to 29 who received the YFV17D yellow fever vaccine. The input for sequencing was CD4+ T cells sorted from PBMCs, taken 5 days after the yellow fever booster vaccination. CDR3 sequence (DNA): TGTGCCAGCAGTTTATTGGCGGGACCAGCTGAAGCTTTCTTT. The encoded protein is CASSLLAGPAEAFF.